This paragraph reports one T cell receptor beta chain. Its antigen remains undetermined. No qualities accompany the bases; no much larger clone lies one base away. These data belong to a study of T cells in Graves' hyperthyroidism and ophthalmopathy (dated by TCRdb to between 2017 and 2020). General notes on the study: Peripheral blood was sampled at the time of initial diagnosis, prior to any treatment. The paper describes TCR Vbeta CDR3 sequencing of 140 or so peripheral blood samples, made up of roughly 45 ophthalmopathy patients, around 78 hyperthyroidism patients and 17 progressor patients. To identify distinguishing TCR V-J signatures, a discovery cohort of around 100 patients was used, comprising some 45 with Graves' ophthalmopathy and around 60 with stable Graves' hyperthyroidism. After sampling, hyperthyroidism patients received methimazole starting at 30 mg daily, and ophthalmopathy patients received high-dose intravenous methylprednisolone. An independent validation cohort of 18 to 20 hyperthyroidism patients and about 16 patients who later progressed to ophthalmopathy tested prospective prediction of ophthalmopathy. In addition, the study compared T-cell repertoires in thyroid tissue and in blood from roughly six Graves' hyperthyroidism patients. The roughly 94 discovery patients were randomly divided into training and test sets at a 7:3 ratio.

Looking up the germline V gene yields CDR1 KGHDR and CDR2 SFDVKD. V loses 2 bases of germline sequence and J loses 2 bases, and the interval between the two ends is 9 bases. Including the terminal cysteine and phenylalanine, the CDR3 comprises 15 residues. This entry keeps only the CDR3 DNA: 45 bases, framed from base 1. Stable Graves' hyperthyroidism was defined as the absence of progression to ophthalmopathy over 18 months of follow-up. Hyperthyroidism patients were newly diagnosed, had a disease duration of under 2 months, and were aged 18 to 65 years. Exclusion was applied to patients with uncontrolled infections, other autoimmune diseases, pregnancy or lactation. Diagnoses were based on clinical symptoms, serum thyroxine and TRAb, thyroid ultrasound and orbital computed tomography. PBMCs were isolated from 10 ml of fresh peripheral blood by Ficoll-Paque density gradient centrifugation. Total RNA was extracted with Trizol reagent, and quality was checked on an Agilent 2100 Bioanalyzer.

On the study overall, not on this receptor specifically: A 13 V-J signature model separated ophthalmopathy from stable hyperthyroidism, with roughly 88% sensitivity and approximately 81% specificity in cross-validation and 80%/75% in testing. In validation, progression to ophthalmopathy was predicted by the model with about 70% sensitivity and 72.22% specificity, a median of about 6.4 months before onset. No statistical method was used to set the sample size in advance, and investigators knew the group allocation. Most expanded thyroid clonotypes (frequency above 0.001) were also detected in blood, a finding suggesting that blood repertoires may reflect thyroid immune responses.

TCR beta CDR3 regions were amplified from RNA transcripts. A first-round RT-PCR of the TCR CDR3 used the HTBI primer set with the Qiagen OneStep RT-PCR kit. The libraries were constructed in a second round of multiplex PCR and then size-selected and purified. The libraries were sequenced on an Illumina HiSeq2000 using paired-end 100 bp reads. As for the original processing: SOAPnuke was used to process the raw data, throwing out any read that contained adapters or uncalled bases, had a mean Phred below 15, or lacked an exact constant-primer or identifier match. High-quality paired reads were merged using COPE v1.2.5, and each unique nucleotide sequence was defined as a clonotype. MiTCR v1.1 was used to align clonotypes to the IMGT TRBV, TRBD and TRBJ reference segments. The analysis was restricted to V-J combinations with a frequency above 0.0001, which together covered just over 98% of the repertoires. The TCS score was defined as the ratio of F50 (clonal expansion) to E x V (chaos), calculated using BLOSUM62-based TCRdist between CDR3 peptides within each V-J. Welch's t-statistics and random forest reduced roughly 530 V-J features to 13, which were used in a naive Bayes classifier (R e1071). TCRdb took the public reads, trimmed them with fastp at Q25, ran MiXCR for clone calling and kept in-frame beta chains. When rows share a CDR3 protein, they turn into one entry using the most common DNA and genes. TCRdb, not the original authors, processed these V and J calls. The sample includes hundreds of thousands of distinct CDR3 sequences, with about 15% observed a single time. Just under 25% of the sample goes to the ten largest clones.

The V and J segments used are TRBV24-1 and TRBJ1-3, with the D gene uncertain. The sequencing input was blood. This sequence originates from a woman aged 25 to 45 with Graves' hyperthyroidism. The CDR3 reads CATSDSGETGNTIYF. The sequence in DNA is TGTGCCACCAGTGATTCGGGTGAGACTGGAAACACCATATATTTT.